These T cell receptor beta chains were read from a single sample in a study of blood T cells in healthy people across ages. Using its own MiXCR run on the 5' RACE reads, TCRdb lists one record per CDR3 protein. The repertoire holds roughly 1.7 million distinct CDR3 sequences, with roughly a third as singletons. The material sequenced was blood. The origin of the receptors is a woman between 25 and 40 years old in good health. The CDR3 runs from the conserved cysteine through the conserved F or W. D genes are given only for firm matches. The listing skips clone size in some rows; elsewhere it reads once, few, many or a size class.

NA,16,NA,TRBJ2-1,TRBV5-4,CASSLAGLTDYNEQFF,TGTGCCAGCAGCTTGGCCGGACTAACGGATTACAATGAGCAGTTCTTC
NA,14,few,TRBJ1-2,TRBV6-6,CASSTWTEDYGYTF,TGTGCCAGCAGTACGTGGACGGAGGACTATGGCTACACCTTC
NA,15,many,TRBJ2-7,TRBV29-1,CSVAYRVLSSYEQYF,TGCAGCGTTGCCTACAGGGTCCTAAGCTCCTACGAGCAGTACTTC
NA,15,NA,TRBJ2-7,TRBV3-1,CASSQSGRASYEQYF,TGTGCCAGCAGCCAATCGGGTCGTGCTTCCTACGAGCAGTACTTC
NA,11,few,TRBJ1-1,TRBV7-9,CASGMREEAFF,TGTGCCAGCGGAATGAGGGAGGAAGCTTTCTTT
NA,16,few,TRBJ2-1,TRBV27,CASSPSAGERIGEQFF,TGTGCCAGCAGTCCCTCCGCCGGGGAGCGAATAGGTGAGCAGTTCTTC
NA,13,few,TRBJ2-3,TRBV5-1,CASSVTLTDTQYF,TGCGCCAGCTCCGTAACCCTCACAGATACGCAGTATTTT
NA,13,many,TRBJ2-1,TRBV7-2,CASSLGTLNEQFF,TGTGCCAGCAGCTTGGGTACTCTCAATGAGCAGTTCTTC
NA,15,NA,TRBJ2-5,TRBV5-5,CASSWGATGRETQYF,TGTGCCAGCAGCTGGGGGGCGACTGGACGGGAGACCCAGTACTTC
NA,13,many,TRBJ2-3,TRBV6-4,CASSREFADTQYF,TGTGCCAGCAGTCGGGAGTTCGCAGATACGCAGTATTTT
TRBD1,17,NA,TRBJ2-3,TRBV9,CASSEPRDRGFTDTQYF,TGTGCCAGCAGCGAGCCCAGGGACAGGGGGTTCACAGATACGCAGTATTTT
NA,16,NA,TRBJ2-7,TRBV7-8,CASSLAAHSGICEQYF,TGTGCCAGCAGCTTAGCGGCGCACTCGGGAATCTGCGAGCAGTACTTC
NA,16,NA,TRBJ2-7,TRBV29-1,CSVEGLVSHSSYEQYF,TGCAGCGTTGAGGGGTTAGTCAGCCATAGCTCCTACGAGCAGTACTTC
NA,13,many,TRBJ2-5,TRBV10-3,CAIARDLKETQYF,TGTGCCATAGCAAGGGACTTAAAAGAGACCCAGTACTTC
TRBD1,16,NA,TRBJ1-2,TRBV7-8,CASSFIGQGTNYGYTF,TGTGCCAGCAGCTTCATCGGACAGGGTACTAACTATGGCTACACCTTC
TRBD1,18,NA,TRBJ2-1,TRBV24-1,CATSDPRQGLPQYNEQFF,TGTGCCACCAGTGATCCTAGACAGGGATTGCCCCAATACAATGAGCAGTTCTTC
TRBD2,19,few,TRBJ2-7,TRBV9,CASSAVGTSGGSSYNEQYF,TGTGCCAGCAGCGCCGTGGGGACTAGCGGGGGTTCCTCCTACAATGAGCAGTACTTC
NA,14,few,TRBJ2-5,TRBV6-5,CASSYRPQQETQYF,TGTGCCAGCAGTTACCGGCCGCAGCAAGAGACCCAGTACTTC
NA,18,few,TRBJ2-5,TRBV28,CASTLRSRFPGFRETQYF,TGTGCCAGCACCCTACGGTCAAGGTTTCCGGGGTTTCGAGAGACCCAGTACTTC
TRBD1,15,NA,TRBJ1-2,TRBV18,CASSPDRSFLYGYTF,TGTGCCAGCTCACCGGACAGGAGTTTTTTATATGGCTACACCTTC
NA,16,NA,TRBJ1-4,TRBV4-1,CASSRYPGSTNEKLFF,TGCGCCAGCAGCCGCTACCCGGGCTCCACTAATGAAAAACTGTTTTTT
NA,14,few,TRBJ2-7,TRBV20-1,CSARDGGGALEQYF,TGCAGTGCTAGAGATGGTGGGGGGGCCCTCGAGCAGTACTTC
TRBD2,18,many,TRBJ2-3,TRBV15,CATSRDPIAGGLTDTQYF,TGTGCCACCAGCAGAGATCCGATAGCGGGGGGTCTCACAGATACGCAGTATTTT
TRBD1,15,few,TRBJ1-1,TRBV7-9,CASSPGTGVATEAFF,TGTGCCAGCAGCCCCGGGACAGGGGTGGCCACTGAAGCTTTCTTT
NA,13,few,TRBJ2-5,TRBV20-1,CSASPGAGETQYF,TGCAGTGCTAGCCCGGGGGCGGGGGAGACCCAGTACTTC
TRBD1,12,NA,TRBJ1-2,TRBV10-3,CAISGTGDGYTF,TGTGCCATCAGTGGGACAGGGGATGGCTACACCTTC
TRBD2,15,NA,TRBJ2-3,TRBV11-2,CASSLEGREWDTQYF,TGTGCCAGCAGCTTAGAGGGGAGGGAGTGGGATACGCAGTATTTT
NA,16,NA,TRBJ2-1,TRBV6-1,CASSVSASATYNEQFF,TGTGCCAGCAGTGTAAGCGCTAGCGCTACCTACAATGAGCAGTTCTTC
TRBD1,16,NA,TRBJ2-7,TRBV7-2,CASSLDRDRVISEQYF,TGTGCCAGCAGCTTAGACCGGGACAGGGTAATAAGCGAGCAGTACTTC
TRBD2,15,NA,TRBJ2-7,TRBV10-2,CASSEASAGGREQYF,TGCGCCAGCAGTGAGGCTTCAGCGGGAGGGCGCGAGCAGTACTTC
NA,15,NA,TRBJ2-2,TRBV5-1,CASSLERPAAGELFF,TGCGCCAGCAGCCTGGAGCGGCCAGCGGCCGGGGAGCTGTTTTTT
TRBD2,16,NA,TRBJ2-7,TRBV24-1,CATSSKLAGIYNEQYF,TGTGCCACCAGTTCTAAACTAGCGGGGATCTACAATGAGCAGTACTTC
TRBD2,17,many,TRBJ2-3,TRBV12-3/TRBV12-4,CASSPRGAPSLADTQYF,TGTGCCAGCAGTCCGCGGGGGGCCCCCTCACTTGCAGATACGCAGTATTTT
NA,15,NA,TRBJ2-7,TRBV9,CASSVADTRTYEQYF,TGTGCCAGCAGCGTAGCTGATACTCGCACCTACGAGCAGTACTTC
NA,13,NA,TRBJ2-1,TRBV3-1,CASSPQLYNEQFF,TGTGCCAGCAGCCCTCAACTCTACAATGAGCAGTTCTTC